This TCR beta chain is from a study of T cell changes during pregnancy in multiple sclerosis. CDR3 length equals 14 residues. The ends were cut back, 6 bases at V and 0 bases at J, with 9 bases in the middle. The germline V gene encodes CDR1 MDHEN and CDR2 SYDVKM. Clones were sequenced by immunoSEQ multiplex PCR, and TCRdb holds only the in-frame ones, with some missing. The table includes 38,000 or so clones, about 90% detected once. The J gene is TRBJ1-5, the V gene TRBV28; D is unclear. The TCR sequence derives from a female donor with multiple sclerosis, enrolled in a pregnancy study. Source: CD4+ T cells from peripheral blood mononuclear cells, taken in the second trimester of pregnancy. CDR3 bases: TGTGCCAGCAGGACCGGGGATAGCAATCAGCCCCAGCATTTT. This gives the protein CASRTGDSNQPQHF.